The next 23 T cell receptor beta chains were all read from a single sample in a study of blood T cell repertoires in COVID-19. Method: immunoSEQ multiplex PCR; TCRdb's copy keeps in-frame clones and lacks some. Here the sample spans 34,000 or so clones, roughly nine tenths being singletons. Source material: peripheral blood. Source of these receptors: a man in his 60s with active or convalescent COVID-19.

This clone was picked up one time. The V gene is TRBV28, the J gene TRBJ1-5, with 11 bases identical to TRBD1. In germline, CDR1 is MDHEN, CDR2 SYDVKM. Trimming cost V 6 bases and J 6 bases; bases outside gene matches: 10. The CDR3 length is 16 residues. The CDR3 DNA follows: TGTGCCAGCAGACCCGGGACAGGGGGGATTGGTCAGCCCCAGCATTTT. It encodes CASRPGTGGIGQPQHF.

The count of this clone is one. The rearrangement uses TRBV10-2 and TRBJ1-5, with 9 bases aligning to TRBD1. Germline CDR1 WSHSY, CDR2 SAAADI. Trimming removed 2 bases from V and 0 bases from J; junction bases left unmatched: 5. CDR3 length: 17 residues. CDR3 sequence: CASSEPTGGYSNQPQHF. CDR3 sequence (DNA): TGCGCCAGCAGTGAGCCGACAGGGGGATATAGCAATCAGCCCCAGCATTTT.

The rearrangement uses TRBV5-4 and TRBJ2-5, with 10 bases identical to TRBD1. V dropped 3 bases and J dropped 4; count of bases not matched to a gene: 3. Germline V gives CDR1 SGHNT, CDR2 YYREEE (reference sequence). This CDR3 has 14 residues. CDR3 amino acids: CASSYGQGGETQYF. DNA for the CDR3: TGTGCCAGCAGCTATGGACAGGGGGGAGAGACCCAGTACTTC.

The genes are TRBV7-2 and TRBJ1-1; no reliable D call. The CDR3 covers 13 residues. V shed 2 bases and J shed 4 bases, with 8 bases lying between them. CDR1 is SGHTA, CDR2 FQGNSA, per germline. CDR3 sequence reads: CASSLFVSTEAFF. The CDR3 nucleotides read TGTGCCAGCAGCTTATTTGTATCCACTGAAGCTTTCTTT.

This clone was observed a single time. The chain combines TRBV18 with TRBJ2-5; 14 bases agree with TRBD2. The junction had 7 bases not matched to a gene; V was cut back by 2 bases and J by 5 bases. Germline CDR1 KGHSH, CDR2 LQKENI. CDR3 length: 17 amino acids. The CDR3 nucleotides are TGTGCCAGCTCACCAGGACTAGCGGGAGGCCTGGGGGAGACCCAGTACTTC. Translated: CASSPGLAGGLGETQYF.

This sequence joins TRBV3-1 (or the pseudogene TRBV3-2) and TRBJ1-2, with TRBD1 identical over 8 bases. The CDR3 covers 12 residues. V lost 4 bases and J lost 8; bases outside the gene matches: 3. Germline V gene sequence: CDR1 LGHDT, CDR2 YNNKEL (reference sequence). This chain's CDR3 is CASSRTGSGYTF. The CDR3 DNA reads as TGTGCCAGCAGCCGGACAGGGAGCGGCTACACCTTC.

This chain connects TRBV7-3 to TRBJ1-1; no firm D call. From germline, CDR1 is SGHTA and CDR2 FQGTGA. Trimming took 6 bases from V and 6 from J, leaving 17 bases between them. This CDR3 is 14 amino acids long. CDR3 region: CASSPSGVRAEAFF. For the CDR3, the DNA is TGTGCCAGCAGTCCCAGTGGGGTGAGGGCTGAAGCTTTCTTT.

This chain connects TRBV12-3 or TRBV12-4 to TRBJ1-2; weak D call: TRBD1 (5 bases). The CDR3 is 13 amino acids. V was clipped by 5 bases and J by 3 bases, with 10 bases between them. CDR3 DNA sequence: TGTGCCAGCAGTCAAGCCAGGGACTATGGCTACACCTTC. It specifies CASSQARDYGYTF.

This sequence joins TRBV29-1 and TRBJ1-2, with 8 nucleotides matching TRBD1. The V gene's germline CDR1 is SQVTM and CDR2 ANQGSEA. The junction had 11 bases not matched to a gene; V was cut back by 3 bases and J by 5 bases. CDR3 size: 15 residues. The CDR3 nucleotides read TGCAGCGTTGAGGGCCAGGGGGCCCTCAAGTATGGCTACACCTTC. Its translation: CSVEGQGALKYGYTF. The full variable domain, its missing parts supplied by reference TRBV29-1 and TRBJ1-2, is SAVISQKPSRDICQRGTSLTIQCQVDSQVTMMFWYRQQPGQSLTLIATANQGSEATYESGFVIDKFPISRPNLTFSTLTVSNMSPEDSSIYLCSVEGQGALKYGYTFGSGTRLTVV.

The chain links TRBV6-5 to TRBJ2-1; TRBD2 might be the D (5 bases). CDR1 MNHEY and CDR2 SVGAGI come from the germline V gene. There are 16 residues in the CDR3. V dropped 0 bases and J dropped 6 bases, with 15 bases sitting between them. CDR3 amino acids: CASSYSGRGVFNEQFF. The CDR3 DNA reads TGTGCCAGCAGTTACTCGGGGAGAGGCGTTTTCAATGAGCAGTTCTTC.

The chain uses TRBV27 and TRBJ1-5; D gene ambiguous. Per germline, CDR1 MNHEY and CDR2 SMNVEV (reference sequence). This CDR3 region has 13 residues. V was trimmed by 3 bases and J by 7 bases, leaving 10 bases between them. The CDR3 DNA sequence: TGTGCCAGCAGTTTGAGCACAGTACAGCCCCAGCATTTT. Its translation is CASSLSTVQPQHF.

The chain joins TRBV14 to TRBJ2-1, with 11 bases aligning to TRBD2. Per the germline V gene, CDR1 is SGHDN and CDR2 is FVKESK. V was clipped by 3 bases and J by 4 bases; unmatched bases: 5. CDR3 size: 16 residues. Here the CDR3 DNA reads TGTGCCAGCAGCCACGGACTAGCGGGCAATTACAATGAGCAGTTCTTC. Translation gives CASSHGLAGNYNEQFF.

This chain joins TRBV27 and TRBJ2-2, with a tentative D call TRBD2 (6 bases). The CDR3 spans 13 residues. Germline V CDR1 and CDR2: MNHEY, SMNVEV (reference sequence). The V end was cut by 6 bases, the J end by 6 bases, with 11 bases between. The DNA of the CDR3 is TGTGCCAGCAGCCGGGAGTTCGCCGGGGAGCTGTTTTTT. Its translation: CASSREFAGELFF.

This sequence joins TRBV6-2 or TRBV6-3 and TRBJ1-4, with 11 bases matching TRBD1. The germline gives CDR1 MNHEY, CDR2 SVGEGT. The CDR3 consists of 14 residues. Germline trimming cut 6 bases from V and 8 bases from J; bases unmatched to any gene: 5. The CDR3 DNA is TGTGCCAGCAGCTCCGGGACAGGGGGGGAAAAACTGTTTTTT. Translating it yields CASSSGTGGEKLFF.

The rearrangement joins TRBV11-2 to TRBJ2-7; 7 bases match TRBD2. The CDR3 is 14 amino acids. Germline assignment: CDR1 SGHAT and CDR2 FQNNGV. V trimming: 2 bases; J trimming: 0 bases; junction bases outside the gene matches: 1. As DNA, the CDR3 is TGTGCCAGCAGCTTACTAGCGGCCTCCTACGAGCAGTACTTC. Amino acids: CASSLLAASYEQYF.

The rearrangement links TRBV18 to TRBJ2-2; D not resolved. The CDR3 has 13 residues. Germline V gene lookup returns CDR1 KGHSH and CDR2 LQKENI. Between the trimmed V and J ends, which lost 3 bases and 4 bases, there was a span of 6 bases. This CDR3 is CASSPAATGELFF. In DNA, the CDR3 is TGTGCCAGCTCACCGGCCGCCACCGGGGAGCTGTTTTTT. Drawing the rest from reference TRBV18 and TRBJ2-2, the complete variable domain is NAGVMQNPRHLVRRRGQEARLRCSPMKGHSHVYWYRQLPEEGLKFMVYLQKENIIDESGMPKERFSAEFPKEGPSILRIQQVVRGDSAAYFCASSPAATGELFFGEGSRLTVL.

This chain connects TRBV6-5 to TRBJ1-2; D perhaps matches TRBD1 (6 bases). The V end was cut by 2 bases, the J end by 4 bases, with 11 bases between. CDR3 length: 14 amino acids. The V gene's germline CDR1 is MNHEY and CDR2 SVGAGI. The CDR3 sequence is CASSYLDRPYGYTF. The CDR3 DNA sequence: TGTGCCAGCAGTTACCTCGACAGGCCCTATGGCTACACCTTC.

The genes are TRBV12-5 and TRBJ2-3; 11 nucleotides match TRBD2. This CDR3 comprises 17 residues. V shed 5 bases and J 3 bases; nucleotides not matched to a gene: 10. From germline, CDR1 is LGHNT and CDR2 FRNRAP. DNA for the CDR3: TGTGCTAGTGGTCCCTCAAAGACTAGCGGGAAGACAGATACGCAGTATTTT. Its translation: CASGPSKTSGKTDTQYF.

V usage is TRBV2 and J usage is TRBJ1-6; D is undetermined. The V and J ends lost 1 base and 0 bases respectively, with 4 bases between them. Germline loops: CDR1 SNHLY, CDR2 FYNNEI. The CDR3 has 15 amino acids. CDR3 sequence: CASSEESSYNSPLHF. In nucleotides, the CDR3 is TGTGCCAGCAGTGAAGAGAGCTCCTATAATTCACCCCTCCACTTT.

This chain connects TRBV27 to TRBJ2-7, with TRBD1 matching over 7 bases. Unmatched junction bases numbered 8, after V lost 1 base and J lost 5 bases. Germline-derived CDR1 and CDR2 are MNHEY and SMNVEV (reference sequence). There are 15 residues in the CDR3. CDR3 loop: CASSLFQGQGDEQYF. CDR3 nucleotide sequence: TGTGCCAGCAGTTTATTTCAAGGGCAGGGGGACGAGCAGTACTTC.

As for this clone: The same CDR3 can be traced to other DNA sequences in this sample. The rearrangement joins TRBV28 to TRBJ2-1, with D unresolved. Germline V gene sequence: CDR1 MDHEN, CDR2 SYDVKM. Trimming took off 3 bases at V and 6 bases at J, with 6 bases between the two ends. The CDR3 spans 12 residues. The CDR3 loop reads CASSFRGNEQFF. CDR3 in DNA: TGTGCCAGCAGTTTTCGAGGCAATGAGCAGTTCTTC.

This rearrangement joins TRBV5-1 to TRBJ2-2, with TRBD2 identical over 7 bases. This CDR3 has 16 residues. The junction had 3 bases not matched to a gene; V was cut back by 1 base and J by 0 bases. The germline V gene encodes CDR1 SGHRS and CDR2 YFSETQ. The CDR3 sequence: CASSLNSGTNTGELFF. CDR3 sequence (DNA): TGCGCCAGCAGCTTGAACAGCGGGACGAACACCGGGGAGCTGTTTTTT.

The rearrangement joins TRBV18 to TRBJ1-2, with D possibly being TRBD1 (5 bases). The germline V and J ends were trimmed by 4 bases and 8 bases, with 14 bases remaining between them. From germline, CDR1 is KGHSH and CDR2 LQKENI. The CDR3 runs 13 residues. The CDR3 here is CASSLLAGLGYTF. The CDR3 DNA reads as TGTGCCAGCTCACTTCTGGCAGGGTTAGGCTACACCTTC.